The source of this T cell receptor beta chain is a study of blood T cell repertoires in COVID-19 (dated by TCRdb to the early 2020s). Context from the whole study: Samples covering the acute and convalescent phases of COVID-19 were provided by collaborators in the United States, Italy and Spain. Sample metadata almost always included a de-identified subject ID, COVID-19 status, age in years and sex. Samples were obtained from the ongoing ImmuneRACE study (first 160 participants) and from roughly 1,300 subjects provided by 6 global collaborators. A freely available public database, intended as a resource for researchers studying the immune response to SARS-CoV-2, is where the repertoires were released. The prospective study material was composed of cDNA or gDNA derived from T cells, B-cell-depleted T cells, or PBMCs. HLA class I and class II types, where available, came from metadata supplied by the sample provider rather than from assay-based typing. The dataset comprised deeply sampled blood TCRbeta repertoires from subjects exposed to, actively infected with, or recovered from COVID-19. The investigation overall reported the following: Clinical and demographic metadata were provided uncurated, with the amount varying by source and participant.

In the germline V gene, CDR1 corresponds to MDHEN and CDR2 to SYDVKM. Reading from cysteine to phenylalanine, the CDR3 counts 12 amino acids. Just CDR3 DNA is preserved here, 36 bases in frame from base 1. V is clipped by 2 bases and J by 8 bases, and the sequence between their germline boundaries is 9 bases long. The collaborating institutions used their own protocols to collect whole blood in K2EDTA tubes. For TCRbeta analysis, collaborator samples were shipped as frozen whole blood, as isolated PBMCs, or as DNA extracted from either sample type. Concerning this clone itself: No cognate antigen has been identified for it. No much larger clone exists at a distance of one base, and base qualities are not known.

TCRbeta CDR3 regions were amplified from genomic DNA by means of the immunoSEQ Assay, a bias-controlled multiplex PCR. Regarding the original processing steps: Within the assay, amplification of reference gene primers was used to estimate how many nucleated cells each sample contained. Sequence reads were collapsed and filtered to measure the absolute abundance of every unique TCRbeta CDR3 rearrangement. Productive Simpson clonality was computed per sample as the square root of Simpson's diversity index over productive rearrangements. TCRdb re-hosts the immuneACCESS table, in-frame sequences only. Its copies lack some clones; in the studies checked, an unresolved V gene accounts for under half of them, and the cause for the rest is not known. That table is the source of V, J and clone size, and D and trimming were worked out from the DNA. This sample holds around 46,000 clones; around four fifths were observed only once. Roughly 7.3% of the sample lies in the top ten.

The material sequenced was peripheral blood. The TCR comes from a middle-aged man with acute or convalescent COVID-19. The chain links TRBV28 with TRBJ1-1, with no confidently assigned D gene. The nucleotides are TGTGCCAGCAGTTTACTACAGACCGAAGCTTTCTTT. It specifies CASSLLQTEAFF.